The 9 T cell receptor beta chains below come from one sample, sequenced in a study of blood T cells in healthy people across ages (dated by TCRdb to between 2014 and 2016). The library relied on 5' RACE. Sequenced using an Illumina HiSeq 2500. A second PCR of 7 to 11 cycles was performed with a sample-barcoded 5' primer and a J-beta primer mix. The raw public reads went through TCRdb reprocessing: fastp at Q25, MiXCR clone calling, in-frame beta chains kept. Each record represents a unique CDR3 protein, reported with the most common genes and DNA among its rows. Here the sample has around 280,000 distinct CDR3 sequences; around 29% occur a single time. The top ten clonotypes cover over 25% of the sample. The source material was blood. All receptors derive from a woman aged 70-85 years in good health.

Concerning this clonotype itself: Given a much more abundant clone one base away, this may be a read error. This rearrangement joins TRBV27 to TRBJ2-7; D remains ambiguous. V gave up 7 bases and J gave up 1 base, with 11 bases separating them. The CDR3 contains 13 residues. The V gene's germline CDR1 is MNHEY and CDR2 SMNVEV (reference sequence). The CDR3 spells CASIQRRSYEQYF. The CDR3 coding sequence is TGTGCCAGCATTCAGCGCAGATCCTACGAGCAGTACTTC.

On this clonotype: Germline and junction disagree at one end, which may indicate a read error. The chain employs TRBV19 and TRBJ1-1; D gene ambiguous. Germline V gene sequence: CDR1 LNHDA, CDR2 SQIVND (reference sequence). This CDR3 has 13 amino acids. The CDR3 DNA follows: TGCGCCAGTAGTTCCGACTTGAACACTGAAGCTTTCTTT. Translated: CASSSDLNTEAFF.

This clonotype was recorded at least ten times. The CDR3 loop reads CASSRVSGVRNEKLFF. In nucleotides, the CDR3 is TGTGCCAGCAGTCGCGTGAGTGGGGTCAGGAATGAAAAACTGTTTTTT. The chain carries TRBV14 and TRBJ1-4; D remains ambiguous. CDR1 and CDR2 (germline): SGHDN, FVKESK. This CDR3 comprises 16 residues. The ends were cut back, 6 bases at V and 5 bases at J, with 19 bases in the middle.

A word on this clonotype: One end of the junction varies from germline; a read error may be responsible. The CDR3 sequence is CASSPYAETQHF. The CDR3 DNA reads as TGTGCCAGCTCACCTTACGCAGAGACCCAGCACTTC. This sequence joins TRBV18 and TRBJ2-5; no reliable D call. The germline gives CDR1 KGHSH, CDR2 LQKENI. This CDR3 has 12 amino acids.

The chain employs TRBV10-3 and TRBJ2-7, with D maybe TRBD1 (6 bases). The ends were cut back, 3 bases at V and 7 bases at J, with 10 bases in the middle. The germline V gene encodes CDR1 ENHRY and CDR2 SYGVKD. CDR3 size: 12 residues. The CDR3 DNA reads as TGTGCCATCAGTGAAACAGGGTGGGAGCAGTACTTC. Translated: CAISETGWEQYF.

The J gene is TRBJ2-1, the V gene TRBV6-6; 13 positions match TRBD2. With V trimmed by 6 bases and J by 7 bases, 6 bases remained unmatched. CDR3 length: 15 residues. Germline loops: CDR1 MNHNY, CDR2 SVGAGI (reference sequence). In nucleotides, the CDR3 is TGTGCCAGCAGCTCAGGACTAGCGGGAGAGAATGAGCAGTTCTTC. Translated: CASSSGLAGENEQFF.

This clonotype has a handful of counts. This chain connects TRBV29-1 to TRBJ1-3; TRBD1 aligns across 7 bases. The V and J ends lost 7 bases and 5 bases, in that order; junction bases with no gene match: 8. Germline V lookup: CDR1 SQVTM, CDR2 ANQGSEA. The CDR3 is 13 amino acids. The CDR3 sequence is CSAQRGQRNTIYF. CDR3 DNA: TGCAGCGCCCAAAGGGGGCAAAGAAACACCATATATTTT.

The rearrangement links TRBV9 to TRBJ2-1; the D is unclear. V lost 0 bases, J lost 0 bases, and 1 base lay in between. The germline CDR1 and CDR2 sequences are SGDLS and YYNGEE. The CDR3 loop spans 13 amino acids. The CDR3 spells CASSVVSYNEQFF. The CDR3 DNA reads TGTGCCAGCAGCGTAGTCTCCTACAATGAGCAGTTCTTC.

The chain recombines TRBV5-1 with TRBJ2-3; TRBD2 matches 13 bases. J lost 3 bases, V lost 1 base, and 5 bases had no gene match. The CDR3 contains 17 residues. Germline-derived CDR1 and CDR2 are SGHRS and YFSETQ. The CDR3 loop is CASSLRSTSGRTDTQYF. CDR3 nucleotide sequence: TGCGCCAGCAGCTTGCGTTCGACTAGCGGGAGGACAGATACGCAGTATTTT.